A selection of T cell receptor beta chains follows, all from one sample in a study of cytomegalovirus exposure and HLA in healthy donors. Generated by immunoSEQ multiplex PCR, the TCRdb table keeps only in-frame clones and is missing some. This table holds 70,000 to 100,000 clones. The material sequenced was PBMCs. These receptors were collected from a girl under 18 in good health and CMV-seropositive. Each CDR3 is given with its conserved first and last residue. Each record gives: D gene, J gene, V gene, CDR3 protein. A D gene is named only where the DNA matches it firmly.

TRBD1	TRBJ1-4	TRBV5-4	CASSLAPLQGSSEKLFF
.	TRBJ1-4	TRBV5-6	CASSWAGSTNEKLFF
TRBD1	TRBJ2-3	TRBV5-4	CASSTNRGIDTQYF
TRBD1	TRBJ1-2	TRBV7-9	CASSLGSGRGRNYGYTF
TRBD1	TRBJ1-2	TRBV10-2	CASSEPGQGSDGYTF
.	TRBJ1-2	TRBV27	CASSRTGRDGYTF
TRBD2	TRBJ2-2	TRBV4-2	CASSQASGTNTGELFF
TRBD1	TRBJ2-3	TRBV7-9	CASTFSRDRFFDTQYF
TRBD1	TRBJ1-6	TRBV2	CASSAGGPQISPLHF
.	TRBJ2-3	TRBV28	CASTQGPRNTQYF
.	TRBJ2-6	TRBV6-5	CASSYSSLSGANVLTF
.	TRBJ1-2	TRBV5-6	CASSLQGSYGYTF
.	TRBJ2-3	TRBV5-1	CASSLVYGSTDTQYF
.	TRBJ1-5	TRBV2	CASSEGTGGNQPQHF
TRBD2	TRBJ2-1	TRBV27	CASSSPGGRPYNEQFF
.	TRBJ1-1	TRBV25-1	CASRKGGDLMNTEAFF
.	TRBJ2-5	TRBV11-3	CASSRGGQETQYF
TRBD2	TRBJ2-5	TRBV10-1	CASTLSGGHEETQYF
TRBD1	TRBJ1-1	TRBV19	CASSIAIRDRRTEAFF
TRBD1	TRBJ1-1	TRBV13	CASSIGTGGKIEAFF
TRBD1	TRBJ1-4	TRBV7-9	CASSLAHRQGKREKLFF
.	TRBJ2-4	TRBV11-2	CASSLRGVAKNIQYF
.	TRBJ2-7	TRBV29-1	CSVATSYEQYF
TRBD2	TRBJ2-3	TRBV28	CASSLPSGGAVGRITQYF
TRBD1	TRBJ2-2	TRBV11-2	CASSLSAGGTGELFF
.	TRBJ1-1	TRBV11-2	CASSLEGRQGGTEAFF
.	TRBJ1-1	TRBV5-6	CASSLEARNTEDFF
TRBD1	TRBJ1-5	TRBV4-1	CASSQLWGRGLRSNQPQHF
TRBD2	TRBJ2-5	TRBV4-1	CASSQAAGQETQYF
.	TRBJ2-1	TRBV7-9	CASSSSGGREYHEQFF
TRBD1	TRBJ1-1	TRBV6-6	CASSYYRGDAFF
.	TRBJ2-3	TRBV14	CASSQIGLDTDTQYF
.	TRBJ1-2	TRBV27	CASSLSGVGGYTF
TRBD1	TRBJ1-1	TRBV5-1	CASSSGDRGWVDTEAFF
.	TRBJ1-2	TRBV25-1	CASSEYAPRQFLYGYTF
TRBD1	TRBJ1-2	TRBV19	CASSNLQGAYNYGYTF
TRBD2	TRBJ2-1	TRBV7-7	CASSFRLAGGRGEGEQFF
.	TRBJ2-3	TRBV7-2	CASSLPWGVSTDTQYF
.	TRBJ2-7	TRBV9	CASGGGTYEQYF
.	TRBJ2-7	TRBV6-1	CASSEGQPIYEQYF
TRBD2	TRBJ2-5	TRBV7-3	CASSFSHGLAGLETQYF
.	TRBJ1-2	TRBV20-1	CSAREAREYTF
.	TRBJ2-3	TRBV29-1	CSFGDILGTDTQYF
.	TRBJ2-5	TRBV6-5	CASSYSGRGMETQYF
.	TRBJ1-4	TRBV29-1	CSVGVGEKLFF
.	TRBJ2-6	TRBV4-2	CASSIDRLSSGANVLTF
TRBD1	TRBJ2-1	TRBV6-5	CASTDRAPDNEQFF